This T cell receptor beta chain was profiled in a study of regulatory T cells in long-lasting Graves disease (dated by TCRdb to about 2021). With regard to the full study: In the newly diagnosed Graves' disease group, patients had been taking antithyroid drugs for less than 3 months. Persistent Graves' disease patients were compared with newly diagnosed Graves' disease patients by peripheral blood TCR sequencing and RNA sequencing. The study took place in China and was registered as a clinical trial. A total of some 35 samples underwent TCR sequencing, from 13 patients with persistent Graves' disease and 20 or so patients with newly diagnosed Graves' disease. Overall results and qualifications from the work: The small sample size was acknowledged by the authors as a limitation that may reduce accuracy. Because the primary lesion, thyroid tissue, could not be accessed, the study looked at peripheral blood alone. More public clonotypes were shared among persistent patients (roughly 2,900) than among newly diagnosed patients (more than 900). Sequencing and analysis were limited to the TCR beta chain. Preferential use of TRBV28, TRBJ1-2 and TRBJ2-5 was observed in persistent disease, whereas TRBV20-1 and TRBJ2-1 were favored in newly diagnosed disease. Lower TCR Shannon entropy and fewer highly expanded clones were observed in persistent Graves' disease patients than in newly diagnosed patients, which suggested clonal expansion.

V and J are truncated by 5 bases and 2 bases respectively, leaving an intervening sequence of 10 bases. Inclusive of the bounding cysteine and phenylalanine, the CDR3 is 13 residues long. The read is trimmed to its CDR3 DNA, 39 bases read in frame from base 1. As encoded in the germline V gene (reference sequence), CDR1 is DFQATT while CDR2 is SNEGSKA. Sample time point, as interpreted from the label and publication: newly diagnosed GD, antithyroid drugs for less than 3 months. For both TCR sequencing and RNA sequencing, RNA was extracted from PBMCs using TRIzol. Graves' disease was diagnosed according to American Thyroid Association guidelines. Patients for the study were recruited at an endocrinology department in Xi'an, China. From each patient, around 8.3 milliliters of peripheral blood was collected into an EDTA anticoagulant tube. Ficoll Paque Plus density gradient separation was used to isolate PBMCs, and no further T cell sorting was done. An Agilent 2100 Bioanalyzer and agarose gel were used to check RNA quality, and a NanoDrop 2000 was used to measure RNA concentration.

Preparation of the library involved multiplex PCR. The run used an Illumina HiSeq 4000. TCR beta libraries were built with iRepertoire HTBI primers and Arm-PCR amplification of CDR3 regions. PCR products were gel purified before sequencing. The study's own analysis went as follows. Across samples, some 62 TRBV and over 11 TRBJ segments were identified and used for gene usage analysis of CDR3 amino acid clonotypes. COPE and FqMerger were used to merge the filtered high-quality paired reads into contigs. BLAST was used to align contigs to IMGT TRBV, TRBD and TRBJ reference genes, and CDR3 was defined according to IMGT. Any clonotype with a frequency above 0.1% was classified as a highly expanded clone. Shannon entropy was used to measure repertoire diversity, and the Gini coefficient was used to measure V-J evenness. Clonotypes shared by more than one individual were considered public. TCRdb trimmed the raw reads at Q25, called clones with MiXCR and kept productive beta chains. CDR3 protein duplicates are merged, each entry listing the most common genes and DNA. The V and J calls follow TCRdb's processing rather than the paper's. Here the sample has 250,000 to 300,000 distinct CDR3 sequences; 18% occur a single time. 14% of the sample is in the top ten clones.

At least ten counts were recorded for this clonotype. This receptor's antigen is unknown. Nothing much larger sits one base from this clone, and base qualities are not available. In addition, the sample was reused for a study of T cells in Graves' hyperthyroidism and ophthalmopathy. As that second paper reports: Graves' hyperthyroidism was defined as stable when no progression to ophthalmopathy occurred over 18 months of follow-up. Hyperthyroidism patients were aged 18 to 65 years and newly diagnosed, with disease duration of less than 2 months. The study excluded patients with uncontrolled infections, other autoimmune diseases, pregnancy or lactation. Diagnoses were established on the basis of clinical symptoms, serum thyroxine and TRAb, thyroid ultrasound, and orbital computed tomography. For the first round of RT-PCR on the TCR CDR3, the HTBI primer set was used together with the Qiagen OneStep RT-PCR kit. Most expanded thyroid clonotypes (frequency above 0.001) were also detected in blood, a finding suggesting that blood repertoires may reflect thyroid immune responses. Ophthalmopathy was separated from stable hyperthyroidism by a 13 V-J signature model, with approximately 86% sensitivity and 81% to 82% specificity obtained in cross-validation and 80%/75% obtained in testing. In validation, the model predicted progression to ophthalmopathy a median of about 5.9 months before onset, with approximately 70% sensitivity and 72.22% specificity. To identify TCR V-J signatures that set the groups apart, the researchers used a discovery cohort of 100 or so patients, made up of fewer than 50 with Graves' ophthalmopathy and some 58 with stable Graves' hyperthyroidism. Prospective prediction of ophthalmopathy was tested in an independent validation cohort consisting of under 20 hyperthyroidism patients and 17 patients who later progressed to ophthalmopathy. The roughly 100 discovery patients were randomly divided into training and test sets at a 7:3 ratio. In addition, the study compared T-cell repertoires in thyroid tissue and in blood from about 6 Graves' hyperthyroidism patients. After sampling, hyperthyroidism patients received methimazole starting at 30 mg daily, and ophthalmopathy patients received high-dose intravenous methylprednisolone. Libraries were constructed in a second round of multiplex PCR, after which size selection and purification were carried out. The libraries were sequenced on an Illumina HiSeq2000 using paired-end 100 bp reads. SOAPnuke was used to process the raw data, throwing out any read that contained adapters or uncalled bases, had a mean Phred below 15, or lacked an exact constant-primer or identifier match. High-quality paired reads were merged with COPE v1.2.5, and unique nucleotide sequences were defined as clonotypes. Clonotypes were aligned to IMGT TRBV, TRBD and TRBJ reference segments using MiTCR v1.1. The analysis included only V-J combinations with a frequency above 0.0001, which together covered around 99% of the repertoires. A TCS score was defined as the ratio between F50 (clonal expansion) and ExV (chaos), using BLOSUM62-based TCRdist between CDR3 peptides within each V-J. Welch's t-statistics and random forest reduced around 510 V-J features to around 14, which were used in a naive Bayes classifier (R e1071). Sample size was not statistically predetermined, and blinding of investigators to group allocation was not performed. TCR Vbeta CDR3 sequencing of approximately 140 peripheral blood samples (43 ophthalmopathy, 75 hyperthyroidism and roughly 17 progressor patients) is reported in the paper.

Sequenced here: peripheral blood mononuclear cells (PBMCs), sampled at new diagnosis, from a patient treated with antithyroid drugs. The rearrangement combines TRBV20-1 with TRBJ1-3; a tentative D match to TRBD1 spans 6 bases. This clonotype was obtained from a woman aged 25 to 39 with Graves disease. Donor details come from another sample of the same person, matched by shared clones. The nucleotides read TGCAGTGCTCGAAAGGGGGCTGGAAACACCATATATTTT. Its protein reads: CSARKGAGNTIYF.